The T cell receptor (beta chain) under discussion was sequenced for a study of T cell changes during pregnancy in multiple sclerosis (dated by TCRdb to about 2019). Study-level background: The study looked at changes in the T cell repertoire across pregnancy in women with multiple sclerosis.

V is pruned by 7 bases and J by 5 bases, leaving 6 bases of the junction without a gene match. CDR1 SQVTM and CDR2 ANQGSEA are derived from the germline V gene. Measured from the cysteine to the phenylalanine, the CDR3 is 13 residues long. Only the CDR3 DNA is retained, 39 bases long and in frame from the first base. Notes on this clone: Its antigen is not yet known. The input lacks base qualities; no much larger clone sits a single base away.

Libraries were prepared through the immunoSEQ multiplex PCR assay. Here the immuneACCESS table is served through TCRdb, limited to in-frame sequences with V and J called. Missing clones are a known gap in these copies; in checked studies unresolved V genes cover under half, and the rest lacks a known reason. Present in this sample are over 50,000 clones, 93% of which were seen just once. The top ten clones comprise around 2% of the sample. Recombination connected TRBV29-1 to TRBJ2-1, with 9 bases in between that match TRBD1. Sample: peripheral blood, taken in the second trimester of pregnancy. The source is a female donor with multiple sclerosis, enrolled in a pregnancy study. The CDR3 region reads CSADRGYDNEQFF. In nucleotide form, the sequence is TGCAGCGCCGACAGGGGGTATGACAATGAGCAGTTCTTC.